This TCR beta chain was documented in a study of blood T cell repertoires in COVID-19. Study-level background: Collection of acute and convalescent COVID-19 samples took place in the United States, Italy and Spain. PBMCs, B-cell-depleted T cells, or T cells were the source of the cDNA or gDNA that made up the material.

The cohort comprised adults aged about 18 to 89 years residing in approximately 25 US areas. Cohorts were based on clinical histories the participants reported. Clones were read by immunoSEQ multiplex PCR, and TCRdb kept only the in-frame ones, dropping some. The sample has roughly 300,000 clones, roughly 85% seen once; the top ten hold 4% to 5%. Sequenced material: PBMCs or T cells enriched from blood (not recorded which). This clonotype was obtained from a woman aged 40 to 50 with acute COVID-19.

Here the CDR3 reads CASSPQPRTGLNTEAFF. The CDR3 DNA is TGTGCCAGCAGCCCGCAGCCCCGGACAGGGTTGAACACTGAAGCTTTCTTT. The J gene is TRBJ1-1, the V gene TRBV7-3, with 8 positions matching TRBD1. The germline gives CDR1 SGHTA, CDR2 FQGTGA. Germline trimming cut 5 bases from V and 0 bases from J; bases unmatched to any gene: 11. This CDR3 is built from 17 residues.